This T cell receptor (beta chain) was retrieved from a study of shared clonotypes between healthy human individuals. Looking at the study overall: A couple of women and a few men aged 18 to 49 served as donors.

The table came from immunoSEQ multiplex PCR; TCRdb's copy has only in-frame clones and leaves some out. The sample gives approximately 2.4 million clones, roughly 95% of which show up once; over 0.1% is in the top ten. Notes on this clone: Antigen specificity is unknown.

Trimming cost V 4 bases and J 3 bases, with 16 bases left between them. The germline gives CDR1 SGDLS, CDR2 YYNGEE. The CDR3 has 15 residues. Notes on the study in general: It was observed that approximately 5% of naive CD4 clonotypes were shared across several donors. Clonotypes not shared had lower generation probabilities than those common to all four donors.

The sequence derives from a man between 18 and 29 years old in good health. This chain joins TRBV9 and TRBJ1-2; D possibly corresponds to TRBD1 (5 bases). Sample: naive CD4+ T cells sorted from blood. Regarding subset: CD45RA+ positively selected. CDR3 sequence: CASSRGGAEDYGYTF. CDR3 in DNA: TGTGCCAGCAGCCGGGGAGGGGCGGAAGACTATGGCTACACCTTC.